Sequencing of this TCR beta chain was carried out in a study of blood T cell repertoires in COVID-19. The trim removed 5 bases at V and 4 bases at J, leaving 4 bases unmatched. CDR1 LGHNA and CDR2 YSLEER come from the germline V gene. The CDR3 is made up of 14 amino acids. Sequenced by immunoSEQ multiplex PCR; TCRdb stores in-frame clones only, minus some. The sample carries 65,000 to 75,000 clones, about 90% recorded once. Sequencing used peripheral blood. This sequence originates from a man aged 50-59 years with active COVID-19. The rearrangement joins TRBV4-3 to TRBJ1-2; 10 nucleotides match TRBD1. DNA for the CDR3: TGCGCCAGCAGCAGACAGGGGGCAAGCTATGGCTACACCTTC. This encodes CASSRQGASYGYTF.